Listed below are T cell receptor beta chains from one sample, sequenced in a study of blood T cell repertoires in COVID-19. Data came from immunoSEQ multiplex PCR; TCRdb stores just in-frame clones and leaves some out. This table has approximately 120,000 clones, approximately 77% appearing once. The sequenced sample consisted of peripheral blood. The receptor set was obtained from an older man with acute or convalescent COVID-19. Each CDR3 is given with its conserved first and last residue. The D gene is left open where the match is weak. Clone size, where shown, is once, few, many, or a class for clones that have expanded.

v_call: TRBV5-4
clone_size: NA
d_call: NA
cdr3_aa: CASSLNRGGTEAFF

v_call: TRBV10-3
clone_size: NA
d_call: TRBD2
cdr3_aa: CAIRASGTSGGAETFF

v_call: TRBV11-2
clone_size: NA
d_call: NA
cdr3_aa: CASSSTFNSEQYF

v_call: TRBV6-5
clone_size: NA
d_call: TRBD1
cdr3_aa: CASSLTGGGNQPQHF

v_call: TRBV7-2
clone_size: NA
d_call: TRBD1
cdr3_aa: CASSLGTVNTEAFF

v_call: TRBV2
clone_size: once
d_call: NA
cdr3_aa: CASVIDRTMEQFF

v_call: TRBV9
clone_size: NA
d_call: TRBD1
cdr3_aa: CASSVGVTGADTQYF

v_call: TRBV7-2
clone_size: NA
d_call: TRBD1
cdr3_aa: CASSSGPRGRGTDTQYF

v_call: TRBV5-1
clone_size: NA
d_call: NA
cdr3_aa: CASSRRTDTNYGYTF

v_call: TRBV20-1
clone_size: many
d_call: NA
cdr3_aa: CSVRVADTQYF

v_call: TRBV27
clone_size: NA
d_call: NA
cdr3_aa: CASRWIPGHRDQETQYF

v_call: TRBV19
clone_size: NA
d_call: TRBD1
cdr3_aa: CASTGTGVRTEAFF

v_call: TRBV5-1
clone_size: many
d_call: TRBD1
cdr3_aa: CASSPDRGREQYF

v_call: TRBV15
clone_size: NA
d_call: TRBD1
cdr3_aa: CATSLDRGRETQYF

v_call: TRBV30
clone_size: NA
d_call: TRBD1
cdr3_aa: CAWSLDGTGSYEQYF

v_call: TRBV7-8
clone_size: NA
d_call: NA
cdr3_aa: CASSLEQGMGASETQYF

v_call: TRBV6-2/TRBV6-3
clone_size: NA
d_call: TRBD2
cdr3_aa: CASSHGTSGNNEQFF

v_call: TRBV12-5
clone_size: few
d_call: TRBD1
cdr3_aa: CASGFIGTGIGSGNQPQHF

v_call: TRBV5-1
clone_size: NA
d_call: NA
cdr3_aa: CASSLAAGANYGYTF

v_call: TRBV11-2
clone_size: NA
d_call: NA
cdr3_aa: CASSSTTGFYNSPLHF

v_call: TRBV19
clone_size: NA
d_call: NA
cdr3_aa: CASSISENTEAFF

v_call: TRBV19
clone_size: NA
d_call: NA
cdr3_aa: CASSIAWPGTEAFF

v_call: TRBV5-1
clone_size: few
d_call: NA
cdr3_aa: CASSFTGSTDTQYF

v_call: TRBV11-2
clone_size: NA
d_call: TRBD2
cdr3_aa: CASSPGTSYNEQFF

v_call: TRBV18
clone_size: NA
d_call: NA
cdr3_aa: CASSRSDGTGGEKLFF

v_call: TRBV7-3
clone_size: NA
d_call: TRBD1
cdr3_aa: CASSLNPDRGTGELFF

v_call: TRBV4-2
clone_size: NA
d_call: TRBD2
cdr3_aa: CASRGVGGGTQDEQFF

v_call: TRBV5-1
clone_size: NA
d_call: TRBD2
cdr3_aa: CASSPASGTSGTDTQYF

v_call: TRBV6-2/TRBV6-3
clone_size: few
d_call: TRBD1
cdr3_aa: CASSRQQGAGNSPLHF

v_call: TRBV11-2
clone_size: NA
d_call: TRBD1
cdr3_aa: CASSQGQGNYGYTF

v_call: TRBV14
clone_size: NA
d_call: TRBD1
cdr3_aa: CASSPRQGKVDYGYTF

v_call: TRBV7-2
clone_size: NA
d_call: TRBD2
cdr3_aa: CASSLGLAGGRDTQYF

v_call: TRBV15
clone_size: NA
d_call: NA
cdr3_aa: CATSRSRASNEQFF

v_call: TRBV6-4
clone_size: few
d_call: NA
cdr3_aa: CASSDSSRGTEAFF

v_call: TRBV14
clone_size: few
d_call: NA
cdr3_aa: CASSHRTSPLHF

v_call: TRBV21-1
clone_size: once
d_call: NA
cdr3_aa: CASSDPGLAGKIYNEQFF

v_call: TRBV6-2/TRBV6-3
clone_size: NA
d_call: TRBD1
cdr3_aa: CASSKTGGTDTQYF

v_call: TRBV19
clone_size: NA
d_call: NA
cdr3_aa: CASSISGVDFLQHF

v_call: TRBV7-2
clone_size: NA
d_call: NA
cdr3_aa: CASSATGISEGNYGYTF

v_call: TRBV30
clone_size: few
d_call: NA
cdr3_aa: CAWSPPGRHEGTEAFF

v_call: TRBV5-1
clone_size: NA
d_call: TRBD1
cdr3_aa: CASSKGQGTYTEAFF

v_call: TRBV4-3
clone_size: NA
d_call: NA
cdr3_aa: CASSQEYMNTEAFF

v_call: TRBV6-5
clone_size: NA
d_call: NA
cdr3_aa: CASRISQMNTEAFF

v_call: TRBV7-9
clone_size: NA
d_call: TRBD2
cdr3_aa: CASSLYSGGVETQYF

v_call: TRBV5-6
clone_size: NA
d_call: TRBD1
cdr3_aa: CASRSSGTGEADGYTF

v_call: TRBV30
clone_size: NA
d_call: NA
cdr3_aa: CAWIVGGLNTEAFF

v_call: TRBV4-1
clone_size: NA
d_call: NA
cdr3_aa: CASSQDDRYVETQYF

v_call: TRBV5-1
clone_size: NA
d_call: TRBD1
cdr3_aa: CASSGGTGTEKLFF